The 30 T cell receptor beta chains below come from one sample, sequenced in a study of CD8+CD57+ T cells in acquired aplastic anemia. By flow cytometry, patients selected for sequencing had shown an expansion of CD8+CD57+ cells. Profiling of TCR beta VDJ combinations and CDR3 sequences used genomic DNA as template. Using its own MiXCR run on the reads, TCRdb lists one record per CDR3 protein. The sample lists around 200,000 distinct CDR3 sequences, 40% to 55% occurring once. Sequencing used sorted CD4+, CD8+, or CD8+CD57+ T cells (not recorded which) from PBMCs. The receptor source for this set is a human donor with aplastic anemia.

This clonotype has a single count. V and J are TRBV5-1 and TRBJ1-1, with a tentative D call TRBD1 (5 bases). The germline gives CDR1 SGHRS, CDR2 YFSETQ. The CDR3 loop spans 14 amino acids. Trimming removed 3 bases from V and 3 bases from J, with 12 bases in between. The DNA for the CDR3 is TGCGCCAGCAGCTCGGGACCCCCTGACACTGAAGCTTTCTTT. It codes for CASSSGPPDTEAFF.

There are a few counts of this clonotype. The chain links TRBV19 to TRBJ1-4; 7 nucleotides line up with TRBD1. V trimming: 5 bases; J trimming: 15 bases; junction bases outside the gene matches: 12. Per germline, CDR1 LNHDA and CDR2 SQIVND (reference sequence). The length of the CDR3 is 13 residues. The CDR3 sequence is CASSVSTGFWVFF. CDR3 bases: TGTGCCAGTAGTGTATCGACAGGGTTTTGGGTGTTTTTT.

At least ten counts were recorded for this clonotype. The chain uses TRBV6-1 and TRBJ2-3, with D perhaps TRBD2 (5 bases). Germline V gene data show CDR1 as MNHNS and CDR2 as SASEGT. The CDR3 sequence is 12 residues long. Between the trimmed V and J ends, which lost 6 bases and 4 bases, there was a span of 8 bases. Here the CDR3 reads CASRGSADTQYF. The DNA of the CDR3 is TGTGCCAGCAGGGGTAGCGCAGATACGCAGTATTTT.

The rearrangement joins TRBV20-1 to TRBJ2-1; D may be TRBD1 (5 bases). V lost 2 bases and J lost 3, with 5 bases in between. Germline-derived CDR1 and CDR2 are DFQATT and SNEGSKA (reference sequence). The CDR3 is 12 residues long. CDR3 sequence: CSARQGYNEQFF. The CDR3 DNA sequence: TGCAGTGCTAGACAGGGCTACAATGAGCAGTTCTTC.

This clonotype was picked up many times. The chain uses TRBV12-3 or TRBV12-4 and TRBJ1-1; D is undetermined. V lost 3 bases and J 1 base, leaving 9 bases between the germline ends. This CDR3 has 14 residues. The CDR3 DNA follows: TGTGCCAGCAGTTTTGGTCGGCGGAACACTGAAGCTTTCTTT. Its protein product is CASSFGRRNTEAFF.

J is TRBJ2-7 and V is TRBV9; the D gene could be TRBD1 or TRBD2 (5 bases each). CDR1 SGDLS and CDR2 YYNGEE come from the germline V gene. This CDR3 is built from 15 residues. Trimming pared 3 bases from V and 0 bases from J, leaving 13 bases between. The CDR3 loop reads CASSAGTQSSYEQYF. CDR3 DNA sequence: TGTGCCAGCAGCGCCGGGACCCAGAGCTCCTACGAGCAGTACTTC.

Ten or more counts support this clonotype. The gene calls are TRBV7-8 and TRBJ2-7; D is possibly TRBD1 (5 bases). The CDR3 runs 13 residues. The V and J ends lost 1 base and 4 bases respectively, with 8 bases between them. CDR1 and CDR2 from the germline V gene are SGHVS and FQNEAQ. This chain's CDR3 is CASSLGTTYEQYF. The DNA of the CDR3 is TGTGCCAGCAGCTTAGGGACAACATACGAGCAGTACTTC.

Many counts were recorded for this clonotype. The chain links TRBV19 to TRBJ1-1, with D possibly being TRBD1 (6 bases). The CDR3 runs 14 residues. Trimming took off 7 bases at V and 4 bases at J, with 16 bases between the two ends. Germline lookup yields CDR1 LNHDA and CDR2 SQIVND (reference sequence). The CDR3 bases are TGTGCCAGTAAAAGGGGGGCAATGCTCACTGAAGCTTTCTTT. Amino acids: CASKRGAMLTEAFF. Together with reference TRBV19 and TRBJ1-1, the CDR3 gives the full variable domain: DGGITQSPKYLFRKEGQNVTLSCEQNLNHDAMYWYRQDPGQGLRLIYYSQIVNDFQKGDIAEGYSVSREKKESFPLTVTSAQKNPTAFYLCASKRGAMLTEAFFGQGTRLTVV.

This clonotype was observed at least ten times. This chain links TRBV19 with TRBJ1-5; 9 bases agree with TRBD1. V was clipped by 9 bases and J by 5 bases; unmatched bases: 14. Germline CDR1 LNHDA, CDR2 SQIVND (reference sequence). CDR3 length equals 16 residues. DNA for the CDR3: TGTGCCAGCATAACCCACCGGGACAGGGACTATCAGCCCCAGCATTTT. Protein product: CASITHRDRDYQPQHF.

The CDR3 loop reads CASSLTGAVYEQYF. The CDR3 DNA reads TGTGCCAGCAGCTTAACAGGGGCCGTATACGAGCAGTACTTC. J is TRBJ2-7 and V is TRBV7-9; 7 bases agree with TRBD1. The CDR3 loop spans 14 amino acids. The V segment lost 2 bases and the J segment 4 bases; nucleotides outside the gene matches: 5. Germline assignment: CDR1 SEHNR and CDR2 FQNEAQ (reference sequence).

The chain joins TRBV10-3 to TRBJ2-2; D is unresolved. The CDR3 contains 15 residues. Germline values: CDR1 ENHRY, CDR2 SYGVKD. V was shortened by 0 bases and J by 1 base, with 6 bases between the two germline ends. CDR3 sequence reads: CAISESWRNTGELFF. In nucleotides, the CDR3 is TGTGCCATCAGTGAGTCGTGGAGGAACACCGGGGAGCTGTTTTTT.

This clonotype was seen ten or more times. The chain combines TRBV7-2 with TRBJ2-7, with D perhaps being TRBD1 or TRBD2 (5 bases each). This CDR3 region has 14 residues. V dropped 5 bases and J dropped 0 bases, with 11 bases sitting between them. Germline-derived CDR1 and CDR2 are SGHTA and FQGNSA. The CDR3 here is CASSPGTFSYEQYF. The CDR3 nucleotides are TGTGCCAGCAGCCCCGGGACGTTCTCCTACGAGCAGTACTTC.

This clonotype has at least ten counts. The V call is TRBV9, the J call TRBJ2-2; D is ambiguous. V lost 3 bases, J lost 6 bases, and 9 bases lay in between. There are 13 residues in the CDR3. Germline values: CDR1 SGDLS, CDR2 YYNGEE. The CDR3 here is CASSGEFAGELFF. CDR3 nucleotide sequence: TGTGCCAGCAGCGGCGAATTCGCCGGGGAGCTGTTTTTT.

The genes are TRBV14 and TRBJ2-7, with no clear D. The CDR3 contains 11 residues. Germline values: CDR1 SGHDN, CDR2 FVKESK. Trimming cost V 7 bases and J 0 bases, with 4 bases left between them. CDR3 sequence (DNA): TGTGCCAGCACCCACTCCTACGAGCAGTACTTC. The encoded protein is CASTHSYEQYF.

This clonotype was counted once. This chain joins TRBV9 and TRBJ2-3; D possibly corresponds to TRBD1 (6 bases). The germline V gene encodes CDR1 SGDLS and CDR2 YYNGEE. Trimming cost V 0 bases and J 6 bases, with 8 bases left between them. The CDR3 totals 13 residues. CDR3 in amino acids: CASSVGQGDTQYF. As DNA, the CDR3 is TGTGCCAGCAGCGTAGGCCAGGGGGATACGCAGTATTTT.

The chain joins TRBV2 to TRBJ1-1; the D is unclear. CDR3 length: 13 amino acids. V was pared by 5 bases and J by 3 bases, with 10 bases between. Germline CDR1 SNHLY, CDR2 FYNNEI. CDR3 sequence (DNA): TGTGCCAGCAGTTGGAGAGTGGACACTGAAGCTTTCTTT. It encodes CASSWRVDTEAFF. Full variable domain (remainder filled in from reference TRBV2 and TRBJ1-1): EPEVTQTPSHQVTQMGQEVILRCVPISNHLYFYWYRQILGQKVEFLVSFYNNEISEKSEIFDDQFSVERPDGSNFTLKIRSTKLEDSAMYFCASSWRVDTEAFFGQGTRLTVV.

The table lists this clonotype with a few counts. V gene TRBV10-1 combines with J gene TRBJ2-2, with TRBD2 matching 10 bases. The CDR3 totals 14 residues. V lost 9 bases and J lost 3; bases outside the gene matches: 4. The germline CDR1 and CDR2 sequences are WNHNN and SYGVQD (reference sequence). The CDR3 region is CASSGGSYTGELFF. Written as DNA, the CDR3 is TGCGCCAGTAGCGGGGGGTCCTACACCGGGGAGCTGTTTTTT.

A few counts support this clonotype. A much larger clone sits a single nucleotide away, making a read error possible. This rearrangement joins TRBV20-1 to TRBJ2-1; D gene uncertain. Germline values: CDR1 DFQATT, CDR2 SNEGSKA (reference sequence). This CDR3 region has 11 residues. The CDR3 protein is CSVEPYNGQFF. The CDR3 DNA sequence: TGCAGTGTAGAACCTTACAATGGGCAGTTCTTC.

CDR3 sequence (DNA): TGTGCCATCAGTGAAAGGCCCGGGGAGAATTCACCCCTCCACTTT. It is translated as CAISERPGENSPLHF. This chain uses TRBV10-3 with TRBJ1-6, with D unclear. The ends were cut back, 3 bases at V and 7 bases at J, with 13 bases in the middle. CDR1 and CDR2 from the germline V gene are ENHRY and SYGVKD. The CDR3 totals 15 residues.

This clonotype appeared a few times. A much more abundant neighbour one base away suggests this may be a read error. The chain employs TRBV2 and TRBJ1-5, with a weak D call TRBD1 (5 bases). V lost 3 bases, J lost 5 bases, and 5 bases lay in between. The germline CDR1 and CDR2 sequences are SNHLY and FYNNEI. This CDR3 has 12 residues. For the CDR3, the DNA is TGTGCCAGCAGTGACAGGGATCAGCCCCAGCATTTT. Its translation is CASSDRDQPQHF.

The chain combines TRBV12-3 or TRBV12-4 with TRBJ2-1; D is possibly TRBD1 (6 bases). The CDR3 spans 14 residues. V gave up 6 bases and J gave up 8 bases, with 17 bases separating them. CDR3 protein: CASSPDSGEYEQFF. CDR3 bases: TGTGCCAGCAGCCCGGACTCAGGGGAATATGAGCAGTTCTTC.

The CDR3 spells CASSVVQEETQYF. The CDR3 nucleotides are TGTGCCAGCAGCGTAGTACAGGAAGAGACCCAGTACTTC. The rearrangement joins TRBV9 to TRBJ2-5, with D perhaps TRBD1 (5 bases). The CDR3 runs to 13 residues. Looked up from germline, CDR1 is SGDLS and CDR2 is YYNGEE. Deletions cut 0 bases from V and 3 bases from J, with 6 bases between.

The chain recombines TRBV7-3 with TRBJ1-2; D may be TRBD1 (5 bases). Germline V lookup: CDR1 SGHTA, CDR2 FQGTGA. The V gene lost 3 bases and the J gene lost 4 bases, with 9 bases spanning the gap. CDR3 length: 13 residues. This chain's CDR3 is CASSLTVFYGYTF. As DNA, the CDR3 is TGTGCCAGCAGCTTGACAGTCTTCTATGGCTACACCTTC.

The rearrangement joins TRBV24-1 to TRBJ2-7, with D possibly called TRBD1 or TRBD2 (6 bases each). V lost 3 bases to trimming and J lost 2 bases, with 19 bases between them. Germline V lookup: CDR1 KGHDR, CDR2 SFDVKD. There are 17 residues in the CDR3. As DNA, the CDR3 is TGTGCCACCAGTGATCGGGCTTTCGGGGGCCCCACCTACGAGCAGTACTTC. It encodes CATSDRAFGGPTYEQYF.

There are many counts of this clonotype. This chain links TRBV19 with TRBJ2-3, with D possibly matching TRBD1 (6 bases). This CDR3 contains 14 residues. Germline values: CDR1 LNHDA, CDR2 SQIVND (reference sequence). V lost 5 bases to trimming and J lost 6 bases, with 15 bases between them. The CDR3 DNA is TGTGCCAGTAGTGGAGGCAGGGGTTCGGATACGCAGTATTTT. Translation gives CASSGGRGSDTQYF.

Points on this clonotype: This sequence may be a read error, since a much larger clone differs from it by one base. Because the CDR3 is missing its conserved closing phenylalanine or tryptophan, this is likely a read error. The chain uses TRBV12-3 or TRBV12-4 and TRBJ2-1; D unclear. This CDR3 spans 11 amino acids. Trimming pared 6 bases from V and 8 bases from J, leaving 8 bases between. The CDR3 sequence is CASSTRYEQFL. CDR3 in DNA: TGTGCCAGCAGCACGAGGTATGAGCAGTTCCTC.

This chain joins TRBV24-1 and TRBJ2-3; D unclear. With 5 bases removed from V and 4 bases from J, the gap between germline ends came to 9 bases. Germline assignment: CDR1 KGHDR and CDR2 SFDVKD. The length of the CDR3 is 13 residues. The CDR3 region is CATSGAGADTQYF. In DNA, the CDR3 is TGTGCCACCAGTGGGGCTGGGGCAGATACGCAGTATTTT.

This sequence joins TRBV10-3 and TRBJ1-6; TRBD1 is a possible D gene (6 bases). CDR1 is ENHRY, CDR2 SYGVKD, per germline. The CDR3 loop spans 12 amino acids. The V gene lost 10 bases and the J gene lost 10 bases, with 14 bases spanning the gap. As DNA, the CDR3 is TGTGCCACCGGACAGCCGGGATCACCCCTCCACTTT. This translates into CATGQPGSPLHF.

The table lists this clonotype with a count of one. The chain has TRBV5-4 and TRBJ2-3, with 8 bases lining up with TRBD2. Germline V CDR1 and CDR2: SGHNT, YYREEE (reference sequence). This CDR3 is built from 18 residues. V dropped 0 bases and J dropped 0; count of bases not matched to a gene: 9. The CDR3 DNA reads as TGTGCCAGCAGCTTGGGTGGGCTAGCGGGTCTAAGCACAGATACGCAGTATTTT. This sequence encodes CASSLGGLAGLSTDTQYF.

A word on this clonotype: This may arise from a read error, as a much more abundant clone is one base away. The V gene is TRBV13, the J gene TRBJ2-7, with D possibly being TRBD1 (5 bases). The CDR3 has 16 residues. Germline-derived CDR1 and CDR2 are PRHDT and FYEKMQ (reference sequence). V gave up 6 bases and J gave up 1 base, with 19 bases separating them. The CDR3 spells CASSSYLARVSYEQYF. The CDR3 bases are TGTGCCAGCAGTTCCTATTTGGCCAGGGTGTCCTACGAGCAGTACTTC.